This is a list of T cell receptor beta chains from one sample in a study of metastatic and nonmetastatic thyroid tumors. With MiXCR, TCRdb called clones anew from the PCR reads. The table records about 64,000 clones, under 5% of them present only once. Sequenced material: blood. All receptors derive from a female donor with papillary thyroid cancer or a benign thyroid nodule (not recorded which). Some clones in this sample may be carry-over from other donors' samples. Both conserved end residues are part of each CDR3. A D gene is named only where the DNA matches it firmly. The size entry is marked missing in some rows and otherwise reads once, few, many or a size class.

size	D	V	J	CDR3	DNA
few	NA	TRBV6-2/TRBV6-3	TRBJ2-1	CASSYVGDYNEHFF	TGTGCCAGCAGCTACGTGGGGGATTACAATGAGCATTTCTTC
NA	NA	TRBV28	TRBJ2-7	CASSFAFRNFFRQATYEQYF	TGTGCCAGCAGTTTTGCTTTCCGGAACTTTTTCCGGCAGGCCACCTACGAGCAGTACTTC
many	TRBD1	TRBV5-1	TRBJ2-1	CASSLAVSGQGGNEQFF	TGCGCCAGCAGCTTGGCGGTGTCGGGACAGGGTGGCAATGAGCAGTTCTTC
many	NA	TRBV7-3	TRBJ1-1	CASSLMGLPNTEAFF	TGTGCCAGCAGCTTAATGGGGCTTCCGAACACTGAAGCTTTCTTT
few	NA	TRBV28	TRBJ2-7	CASSEPPRTPPLLYEQYF	TGTGCTAGCAGCGAGCCCCCTAGGACCCCACCCCTGCTCTACGAGCAGTACTTC
NA	TRBD1	TRBV12-3/TRBV12-4	TRBJ1-2	CASSRTGNGCTF	TGTGCCAGCAGCCGGACAGGGAATGGCTGCACGTTC
NA	NA	TRBV6-1	TRBJ1-1	CASSDKENTEAFF	TGTGCCAGCAGTGATAAGGAAAACACTGAAGCTTTCTTT
many	NA	TRBV11-2	TRBJ2-6	CASSRQVSGANVLTF	TGTGCCAGCAGCCGACAGGTCTCTGGGGCCAACGTCCTGACTTTC
many	NA	TRBV6-1	TRBJ2-4	CASSSPGAKNIQYF	TGTGCCAGCAGTTCCCCCGGAGCCAAAAACATTCAGTACTTC
medium-sized	NA	TRBV24-1	TRBJ2-2	CATSLQGLDTGELFF	TGTGCCACCAGTTTACAGGGTTTGGACACCGGGGAGCTGTTTTTT
few	NA	TRBV28	TRBJ1-1	CASSSSGTGGESFF	TGTGCCAGCAGTTCTTCTGGGACCGGGGGTGAATCTTTCTTT
many	NA	TRBV7-9	TRBJ2-7	CASSQDHYEQYF	TGTGCCAGCAGCCAGGATCACTACGAGCAGTACTTC
NA	NA	TRBV29-1	TRBJ1-2	CSVGGQNYGYTF	TGCAGCGTTGGTGGACAGAACTATGGCTACACCTTC
many	NA	TRBV2	TRBJ2-1	CATLQGNEQFF	TGTGCCACCTTACAGGGAAATGAGCAGTTCTTC
many	TRBD1	TRBV6-1	TRBJ1-4	CASSRKGASNEKLFF	TGTGCCAGCAGTAGGAAGGGGGCGTCTAATGAAAAACTGTTTTTT
many	NA	TRBV7-8	TRBJ2-7	CASSEKGAWTDEQYF	TGTGCCAGCAGCGAAAAGGGTGCCTGGACGGACGAGCAGTACTTC
NA	TRBD1	TRBV6-1	TRBJ1-2	CASIPRVGGTTSNYGYTF	TGTGCCAGCATCCCCCGGGTAGGGGGCACGACCTCTAACTATGGCTACACCTTC
many	TRBD1	TRBV27	TRBJ1-4	CASSQGQGRANEKLFF	TGTGCCAGCAGTCAGGGACAGGGAAGAGCAAATGAAAAACTGTTTTTT
many	TRBD2	TRBV7-2	TRBJ2-7	CASSAGLAYAEQYF	TGTGCCAGCAGCGCGGGACTAGCTTACGCTGAGCAGTACTTC
many	TRBD2	TRBV27	TRBJ2-4	CASSFGAGGQNIQYF	TGTGCCAGCAGTTTTGGGGCGGGAGGCCAAAACATTCAGTACTTC
many	NA	TRBV2	TRBJ1-2	CASSPQGRQHYGYTF	TGTGCCAGCAGCCCCCAGGGCCGGCAGCACTATGGCTACACCTTC
many	NA	TRBV9	TRBJ1-2	CASSGGTTEDGYTF	TGTGCCAGCAGCGGGGGGACCACCGAGGATGGCTACACCTTC
many	TRBD1	TRBV2	TRBJ1-5	CASSEARGEGNQPQHF	TGTGCCAGCAGTGAAGCCAGGGGGGAGGGCAATCAGCCCCAGCATTTT
many	NA	TRBV5-4	TRBJ1-1	CASSPRWGGKTEAFF	TGTGCCAGCAGCCCCCGTTGGGGAGGCAAGACTGAAGCTTTCTTT
many	NA	TRBV20-1	TRBJ1-6	CSARDLTGPNSPLHF	TGCAGTGCTAGAGATTTGACAGGCCCGAATTCACCCCTCCACTTT
few	TRBD2	TRBV20-1	TRBJ2-3	CSAFGTSGLQYF	TGCAGTGCCTTCGGGACTAGCGGCCTGCAGTATTTT
many	NA	TRBV5-1	TRBJ2-1	CASSLVGRGGSYNEQFF	TGCGCCAGCAGCTTGGTGGGGCGTGGGGGCAGCTACAATGAGCAGTTCTTC
many	TRBD2	TRBV11-2	TRBJ2-1	CASSLESSGEQFF	TGTGCCAGCAGCTTAGAGTCTAGCGGAGAGCAGTTCTTC
many	NA	TRBV9	TRBJ2-1	CASSVSLGKQFF	TGTGCCAGCAGCGTATCGTTAGGAAAGCAGTTCTTC
NA	NA	TRBV6-1	TRBJ2-7	CASRTRETYEQYF	TGTGCCAGCAGAACCAGGGAAACCTACGAGCAGTACTTC
NA	NA	TRBV9	TRBJ1-6	CASSVAGSSPLHF	TGTGCCAGCAGCGTAGCTGGGAGTTCACCCCTCCACTTT
many	NA	TRBV9	TRBJ1-1	CASSVAGGAVNTEAFF	TGTGCCAGCAGCGTAGCCGGCGGGGCTGTGAACACTGAAGCTTTCTTT
many	NA	TRBV20-1	TRBJ1-5	CSARVGVSNQPQHF	TGCAGTGCTAGAGTAGGGGTAAGCAATCAGCCCCAGCATTTT
few	NA	TRBV6-2/TRBV6-3	TRBJ2-2	CASRWDQPVAGELFF	TGTGCCAGCAGATGGGACCAACCAGTGGCCGGGGAGTTGTTTTTT